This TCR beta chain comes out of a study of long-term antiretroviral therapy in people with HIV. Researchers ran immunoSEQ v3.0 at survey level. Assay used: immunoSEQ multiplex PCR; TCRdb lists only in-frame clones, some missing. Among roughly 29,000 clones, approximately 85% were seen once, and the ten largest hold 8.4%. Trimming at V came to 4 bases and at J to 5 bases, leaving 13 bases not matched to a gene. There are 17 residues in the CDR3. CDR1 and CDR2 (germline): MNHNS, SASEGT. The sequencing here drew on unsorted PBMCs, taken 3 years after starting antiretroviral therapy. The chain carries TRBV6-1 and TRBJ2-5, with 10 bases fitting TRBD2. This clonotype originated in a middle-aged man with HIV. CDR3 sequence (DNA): TGTGCCAGCAGTGGCGTAGCGGGAGGACCTTGGGTGGAGACCCAGTACTTC. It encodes CASSGVAGGPWVETQYF.